This T cell receptor (beta chain) was captured in a study of T cell responses to AZD1222 COVID-19 vaccine (dated by TCRdb to 2020 to 2023). General notes on the study: A total of 233 trial participants underwent TCR sequencing, of whom approximately 210 received two doses of AZD1222 and around 26 received two doses of the MenACWY control vaccine. Enrollment into the trials was organized by age into subgroups of 18-55, 56-69 and 70-plus years, and those subgroups contained about 160, 30 and 59 TCR-sequenced participants, respectively. Findings and caveats that apply to the study as a whole: Most participants were white British and females outnumbered males, and the authors suggested that clonal diversity may have been underestimated. Conclusions about previously exposed vaccinees were limited because only six AZD1222 recipients were SARS-CoV-2 seropositive at baseline. Because no day 14 peak-response samples were available, repertoires were characterized only after the peak T cell response. The 56-69-year group was small, and its depth increase did not reach significance, likely because of low power. After two AZD1222 doses, spike-specific TCR breadth and depth were significantly higher than at day 0 and than in MenACWY recipients. Reportedly, close to half of the unique spike-specific TCRs recognized epitopes lying outside the regions that are mutated in the B.1.351 and B.1.1.7 variants. The vaccine-associated CD4 TCRs covered the entire spike protein, and the dominant responses fell in regions 160-218 and 743-854.

The CDR3 runs 16 amino acids, cysteine and phenylalanine included. The retained sequence is limited to the CDR3, 48 bases, with the frame set at the first base. CDR1 SGDLS and CDR2 YYNGEE are derived from the germline V gene. V and J lose 3 bases and 1 base, and a span of 16 bases separates them. The CDR3 regions of human TCRbeta chains were analyzed by immunosequencing. The published analysis was carried out like this. TCRs in the repertoires were matched against a reference library of SARS-CoV-2-specific TCRs that had been generated with the MIRA antigen-specificity platform. Breadth was defined as the fraction of unique TCRs that were SARS-CoV-2-associated. Depth was defined as the fraction of total T cells that were SARS-CoV-2-associated. Using the MIRA data, every spike-specific TCR was mapped to the spike region that the TCR reacted to and assigned to either a CD4 or a CD8 class. Log10-transformed breadth and depth values were compared by one-way ANOVA with Sidak's multiple comparisons tests. TCRdb mirrors the immuneACCESS table, restricted to in-frame sequences. Some clones are absent from its copies; in checked studies, under half trace to an unresolved V gene, and the reason for the others is unknown. The V and J calls and clone size are taken from that table; D and trimming were inferred from the DNA. The sample table contains approximately 140,000 clones; only one count was recorded for about 90% of them. The leading ten clones occupy about 4.1% of the sample.

Comments on this clone: Its binding antigen is unknown. No clone much larger than this one lies a single base away; base qualities are absent.

Reading the label with the study, this specimen's time point is: about 28 days (+/-7) after the second vaccine dose. Because spike-specific TCR depth and breadth did not differ between the two schedules, AZD1222 recipients who got a second dose at roughly 4 weeks were pooled with those who got a second dose at roughly 12 weeks. Vaccinee samples came from UK trials COV001 and COV002, including a single-blind randomized controlled phase 2/3 trial of AZD1222 (ChAdOx1 nCoV-19) in healthy adults. For TCRbeta chain sequencing, PBMC samples from trial participants were taken at day 0 and at day 28 after the second dose.

The clonotype originates from an adult who received the AZD1222 COVID-19 vaccine. This specimen was peripheral blood, taken 28 days after the second AZD1222 dose. The chain employs TRBV9 and TRBJ1-2; a tentative D call is TRBD1 (5 bases match). The nucleotides read TGTGCCAGCAGCGCGGGGACCGCTATTCTTAACTATGGCTACACCTTC. This gives the protein CASSAGTAILNYGYTF.